This TCR beta chain was documented in a study of blood T cell repertoires in COVID-19. Study-level background: Collection of acute and convalescent COVID-19 samples took place in the United States, Italy and Spain. Sources were T cells, B-cell-depleted T cells, or PBMCs; the material itself was cDNA or gDNA.

In the original workflow: Amplification with reference gene primers provided the estimates of nucleated cell counts. Sequencing was performed with immunoSEQ multiplex PCR; in TCRdb, only in-frame clones are kept and a portion is missing. V and J calls plus clone size are reproduced from that table; the DNA served to infer D and trimming. The sample contains roughly 150,000 clones, around four fifths of which appear only once. The CDR3 sequence is 15 residues long. Germline CDR1 is LGHDT and CDR2 is YNNKEL (reference sequence). The V gene lost 2 bases and the J gene lost 0 bases, with 7 bases spanning the gap.

The rearrangement joins TRBV3-1 (or the pseudogene TRBV3-2) to TRBJ1-4; maybe TRBD1 (5 bases). Sequencing input: peripheral blood. The TCR was taken from a woman in her seventies who had recovered from COVID-19. CDR3 nucleotides: TGTGCCAGCAGCCAACAGGGTGCAACTAATGAAAAACTGTTTTTT. This encodes CASSQQGATNEKLFF.